Listed below are T cell receptor beta chains from one sample, sequenced in a study of OX40 agonist ivuxolimab in advanced cancers. Some clones are missing from TCRdb's copy, which holds only in-frame ones; the method was immunoSEQ multiplex PCR. The table records approximately 77,000 clones, about 93% of them present only once. The material sequenced was CD4+ or CD8+ T cells sorted from blood, taken in a trial of the OX40 agonist ivuxolimab. These receptors all stem from an adult with an advanced solid tumor such as melanoma, head and neck, liver or kidney cancer. The CDR3 runs from the conserved cysteine through the conserved F or W. A D gene is named only where the DNA matches it firmly. Part of the rows lack a size; the others show once, few, many or a class for expanded clones.

d_call	v_call	j_call	clone_size	cdr3_aa	cdr3_nt
.	TRBV5-1	TRBJ2-2	.	CATNQAGISDTGELFF	TGCGCCACCAACCAGGCGGGAATTTCGGACACCGGGGAGCTGTTTTTT
.	TRBV9	TRBJ2-6	.	CASSVVDSGANVLTF	TGTGCCAGCAGCGTAGTAGACTCTGGGGCCAACGTCCTGACTTTC
.	TRBV5-1	TRBJ2-7	.	CASSLVTDYEQYF	TGCGCCAGCAGCTTGGTCACCGACTACGAGCAGTACTTC
.	TRBV21-1	TRBJ1-1	.	CASSTPGQGCTEAFF	TGTGCCAGCAGCACGCCGGGACAGGGGTGTACTGAAGCTTTCTTT
TRBD2	TRBV25-1	TRBJ2-5	.	CASSRGLAGGGETQYF	TGTGCCAGCAGCCGAGGCTTAGCGGGAGGCGGGGAGACCCAGTACTTC
.	TRBV7-2	TRBJ1-6	.	CASSLEGSPLHF	TGTGCCAGCAGCTTAGAAGGGTCACCCCTCCACTTT
.	TRBV30	TRBJ1-2	.	CAWSVLTANYGYTF	TGTGCCTGGAGTGTACTTACAGCTAACTATGGCTACACCTTC
.	TRBV6-5	TRBJ1-1	few	CASSSLGGNTEAFF	TGTGCCAGCAGTTCCTTGGGAGGGAACACTGAAGCTTTCTTT
.	TRBV7-9	TRBJ2-1	.	CASSPTRGAGNEQFF	TGTGCCAGCAGCCCCACCAGGGGCGCAGGCAATGAGCAGTTCTTC
.	TRBV7-2	TRBJ2-7	once	CASSLRGSGQMSSYEQYF	TGTGCCAGCAGCTTGAGGGGATCCGGACAAATGAGCTCCTACGAGCAGTACTTC
TRBD1	TRBV30	TRBJ1-2	.	CAWMAGGGYTF	TGTGCCTGGATGGCAGGGGGTGGCTACACCTTC
.	TRBV27	TRBJ2-1	.	CASSPRSLDYNEQFF	TGTGCCAGCAGTCCTCGTTCCCTGGACTACAATGAGCAGTTCTTC
.	TRBV4-2	TRBJ2-2	.	CASSEEATNTGELFF	TGTGCCAGCAGCGAAGAGGCAACGAACACCGGGGAGCTGTTTTTT
.	TRBV7-9	TRBJ1-6	few	CASSLEAAHSPLHF	TGTGCCAGCAGCTTAGAGGCCGCACATTCACCCCTCCACTTT
TRBD1	TRBV28	TRBJ2-7	once	CASRSAGTENYEQYF	TGTGCCAGCAGATCCGCCGGGACAGAGAACTACGAGCAGTACTTC
.	TRBV30	TRBJ1-2	.	CAWSPQSRYGYTF	TGTGCCTGGAGCCCACAAAGCCGATATGGCTACACCTTC
.	TRBV29-1	TRBJ1-1	.	CSVEGNTEAFF	TGCAGCGTTGAAGGGAACACTGAAGCTTTCTTT
TRBD1	TRBV19	TRBJ1-5	.	CASSLNPGQGLRQPQHF	TGTGCCAGTAGTCTTAACCCGGGACAGGGGCTACGTCAGCCCCAGCATTTT
TRBD1	TRBV28	TRBJ1-1	.	CASSLWGRGQTEAFF	TGTGCCAGCAGTTTATGGGGCAGGGGGCAAACTGAAGCTTTCTTT
TRBD2	TRBV5-4	TRBJ2-7	.	CASSLTGLRYEQYF	TGTGCCAGCAGCTTGACGGGACTACGTTACGAGCAGTACTTC
.	TRBV2	TRBJ2-5	.	CASSDPITQYF	TGTGCCAGCAGTGACCCCATTACCCAGTACTTC
.	TRBV5-1	TRBJ2-7	.	CASSSMRGDEQYF	TGCGCCAGCAGCAGCATGAGGGGAGACGAGCAGTACTTC
.	TRBV7-6	TRBJ1-2	.	CASSSVRAGYTF	TGTGCCAGCAGCAGTGTAAGGGCCGGCTACACCTTC
TRBD1	TRBV2	TRBJ1-2	.	CASSAGQGIGYTF	TGTGCCAGCAGCGCTGGACAGGGTATTGGCTACACCTTC
.	TRBV6-6	TRBJ1-3	.	CASSRGRFSGNTIYF	TGTGCCAGCAGTCGCGGACGGTTCTCTGGAAACACCATATATTTT
.	TRBV4-3	TRBJ1-6	.	CASSQDQQANSPLHF	TGCGCCAGCAGCCAAGATCAGCAGGCAAATTCACCCCTCCACTTT
.	TRBV11-3	TRBJ2-7	.	CASSLDFGAEQYF	TGTGCCAGCAGCTTAGATTTCGGGGCCGAGCAGTACTTC
.	TRBV28	TRBJ2-1	.	CASSLHGQNEQFF	TGTGCCAGCAGTTTGCACGGACAAAATGAGCAGTTCTTC
TRBD1	TRBV18	TRBJ2-5	.	CASSPGTGEETQYF	TGTGCCAGCTCACCGGGGACAGGGGAAGAGACCCAGTACTTC
.	TRBV5-1	TRBJ2-3	once	CASSLAGTPGTDTQYF	TGCGCCAGCAGCTTGGCCGGGACCCCAGGCACAGATACGCAGTATTTT
.	TRBV9	TRBJ1-2	.	CASSSPPLYGYTF	TGTGCCAGCAGCTCCCCCCCTTTATATGGCTACACCTTC
TRBD2	TRBV15	TRBJ2-5	.	CATSSISGREETQYF	TGTGCCACCAGCAGCATTAGCGGGAGGGAAGAGACCCAGTACTTC
.	TRBV14	TRBJ2-6	.	CASSQTDVYISGANVLTF	TGTGCCAGCAGCCAGACGGACGTGTACATCTCTGGGGCCAACGTCCTGACTTTC
.	TRBV2	TRBJ2-7	.	CASTEGGYEQYF	TGTGCCAGCACTGAAGGTGGCTACGAGCAGTACTTC
.	TRBV11-2	TRBJ2-1	.	CASRGDGIREQFF	TGTGCCAGCAGAGGGGACGGAATCCGTGAGCAGTTCTTC
.	TRBV27	TRBJ2-7	.	CASSFVREASTYEQYF	TGTGCCAGCAGTTTCGTCCGTGAGGCCTCTACCTACGAGCAGTACTTC